The sample holds one count of the clone carrying this T cell receptor (beta chain). Its antigen is not identified. This specimen comes from a study of cytomegalovirus exposure and HLA in healthy donors. Broader study findings: Later on, analysis showed that most CMV-associated TCR beta chains appeared to be HLA-restricted. It was shown in a later analysis that HLA-associated TCR beta chains were more clonally expanded than other, equally common chains.

Vbeta (60) and Jbeta (13) primers were used in the PCR. TCRdb keeps only in-frame clones here, not all; method: immunoSEQ multiplex PCR. The data show 110,000 to 150,000 clones, 70% seen once. The CDR3 totals 16 residues. V lost 2 bases and J lost 5; bases outside the gene matches: 10. The germline V gene has CDR1 SGDLS and CDR2 YYNGEE. This chain uses TRBV9 with TRBJ2-5; TRBD1 matches 9 bases. The source material was PBMCs. The sequence was collected from a woman aged 60-75 years in good health and CMV-seropositive. The CDR3 DNA is TGTGCCAGCAGCGTGAACCCACAGGGGGCGGGGGAGACCCAGTACTTC. Translating gives CASSVNPQGAGETQYF.